A single sample gave rise to the 3 T cell receptor beta chains below, sequenced in a study of T cell responses to AZD1222 COVID-19 vaccine. Here immunoSEQ multiplex PCR was the method, and the copy in TCRdb shows in-frame clones only, minus some. The table has about 97,000 clones, roughly 90% seen once. The material was peripheral blood, obtained on day 0 of AZD1222 vaccination. These TCRs come from an adult in good health.

A single count supports this clone. The CDR3 nucleotides are TGTGCCAGCAGCTTGGGTAGGGGGAACACTGAAGCTTTCTTT. This gives the protein CASSLGRGNTEAFF. The chain joins TRBV5-4 to TRBJ1-1, with D maybe TRBD1 (5 bases). Trimming removed 0 bases at V and 1 base at J, with 7 bases between. Germline V gene lookup returns CDR1 SGHNT and CDR2 YYREEE (reference sequence). CDR3 length: 14 residues. Full variable domain (remainder filled in from reference TRBV5-4 and TRBJ1-1): ETGVTQSPTHLIKTRGQQVTLRCSSQSGHNTVSWYQQALGQGPQFIFQYYREEENGRGNFPPRFSGLQFPNYSSELNVNALELDDSALYLCASSLGRGNTEAFFGQGTRLTVV.

The V gene is TRBV28, the J gene TRBJ2-3; 14 bases are shared with TRBD2. Trimming removed 4 bases from V and 4 bases from J; junction bases left unmatched: 4. This CDR3 has 16 residues. Germline V CDR1 and CDR2: MDHEN, SYDVKM. The chain's CDR3 is CASSSWTSGGPDTQYF. In DNA, the CDR3 is TGTGCCAGCAGTTCCTGGACTAGCGGGGGGCCAGATACGCAGTATTTT.

This clone came up once. This chain links TRBV19 with TRBJ1-1; TRBD1 is a possible D gene (6 bases). The CDR3 contains 17 residues. V was trimmed by 5 bases and J by 2 bases, leaving 21 bases between them. Germline V lookup: CDR1 LNHDA, CDR2 SQIVND (reference sequence). The CDR3 is CASSLSNAGAYNTEAFF. Written as DNA, the CDR3 is TGTGCCAGTAGTCTATCGAACGCGGGGGCTTATAACACTGAAGCTTTCTTT.